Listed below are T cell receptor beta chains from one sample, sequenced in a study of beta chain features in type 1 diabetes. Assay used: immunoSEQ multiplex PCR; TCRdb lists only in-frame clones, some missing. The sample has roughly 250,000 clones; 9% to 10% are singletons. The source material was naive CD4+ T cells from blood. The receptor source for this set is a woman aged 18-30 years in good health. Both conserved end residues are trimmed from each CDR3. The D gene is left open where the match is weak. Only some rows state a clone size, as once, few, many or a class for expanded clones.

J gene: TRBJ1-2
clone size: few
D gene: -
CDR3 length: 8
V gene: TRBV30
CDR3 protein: AWGAKGYT

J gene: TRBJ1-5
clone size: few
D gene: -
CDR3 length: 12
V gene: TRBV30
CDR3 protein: AWSVRREGQPQH

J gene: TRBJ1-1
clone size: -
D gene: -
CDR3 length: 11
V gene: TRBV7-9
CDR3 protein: ASTSGGATEAF

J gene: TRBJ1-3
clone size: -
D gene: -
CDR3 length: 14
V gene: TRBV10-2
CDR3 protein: ASTPPQGFSGNTIY

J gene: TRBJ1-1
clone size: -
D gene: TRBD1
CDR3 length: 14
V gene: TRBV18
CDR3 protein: ASSPPTGYRYTEAF

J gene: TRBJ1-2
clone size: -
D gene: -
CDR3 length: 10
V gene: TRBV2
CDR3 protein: ASSEQGRGYT

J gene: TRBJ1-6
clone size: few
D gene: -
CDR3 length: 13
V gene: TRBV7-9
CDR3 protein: ASSPPGVRSQPLH

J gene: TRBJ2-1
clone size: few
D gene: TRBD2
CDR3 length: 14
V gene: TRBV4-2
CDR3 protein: ASSGLSGRLGNEQF

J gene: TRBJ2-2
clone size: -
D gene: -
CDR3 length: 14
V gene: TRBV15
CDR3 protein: ATSRPTPRGTGELF

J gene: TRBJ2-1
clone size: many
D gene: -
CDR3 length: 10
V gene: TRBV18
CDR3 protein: ASSPWGDEQF

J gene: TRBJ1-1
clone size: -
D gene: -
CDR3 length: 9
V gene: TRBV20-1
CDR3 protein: SARHFTEAF

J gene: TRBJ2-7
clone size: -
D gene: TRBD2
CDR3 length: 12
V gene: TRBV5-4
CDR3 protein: ATTGGTEPYEQY

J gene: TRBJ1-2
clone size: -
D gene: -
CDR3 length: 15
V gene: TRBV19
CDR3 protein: ASSPETGRTPNYGYT

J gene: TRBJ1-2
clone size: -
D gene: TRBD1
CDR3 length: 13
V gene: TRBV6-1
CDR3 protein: ASSDGQAVYYGYT

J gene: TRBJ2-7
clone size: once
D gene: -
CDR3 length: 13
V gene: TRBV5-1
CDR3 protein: ASSLVSGAAYEQY

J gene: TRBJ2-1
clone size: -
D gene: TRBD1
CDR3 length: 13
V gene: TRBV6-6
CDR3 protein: ASRKRTGGLDEQF

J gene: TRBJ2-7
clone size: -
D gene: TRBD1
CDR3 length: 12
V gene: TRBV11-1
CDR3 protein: ASSWGQTSYEQY

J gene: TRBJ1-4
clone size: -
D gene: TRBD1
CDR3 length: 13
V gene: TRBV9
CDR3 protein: ASSVGPGGDEKLF

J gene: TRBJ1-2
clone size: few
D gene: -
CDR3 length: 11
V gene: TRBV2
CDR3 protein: ASSDGVNYGYT

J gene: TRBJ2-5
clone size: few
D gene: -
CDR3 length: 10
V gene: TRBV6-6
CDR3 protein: ASSSRWETQY

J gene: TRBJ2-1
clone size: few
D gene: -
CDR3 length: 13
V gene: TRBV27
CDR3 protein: ASSSPSGQRNEQF

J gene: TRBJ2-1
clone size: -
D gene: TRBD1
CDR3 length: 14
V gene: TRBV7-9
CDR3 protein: ASSRGTGGSYNEQF

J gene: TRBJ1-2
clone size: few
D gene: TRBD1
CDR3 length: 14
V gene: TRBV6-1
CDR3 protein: ASSEVLTGTGGGYT

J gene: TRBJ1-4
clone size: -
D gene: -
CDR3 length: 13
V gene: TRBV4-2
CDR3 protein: ASSPTPGLNEKLF

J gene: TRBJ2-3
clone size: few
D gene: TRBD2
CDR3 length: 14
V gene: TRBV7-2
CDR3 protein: ASSLIAGGSTDTQY

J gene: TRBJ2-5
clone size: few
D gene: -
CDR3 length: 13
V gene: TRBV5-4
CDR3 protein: ASSLRQGGEETQY

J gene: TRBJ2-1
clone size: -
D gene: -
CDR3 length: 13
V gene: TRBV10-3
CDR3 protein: AIWSPGLPRNEQF

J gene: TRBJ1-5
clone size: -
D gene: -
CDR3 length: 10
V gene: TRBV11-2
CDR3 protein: ASSPAGQPQH

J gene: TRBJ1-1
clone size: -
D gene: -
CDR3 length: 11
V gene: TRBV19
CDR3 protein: ASKSGPGGVAF

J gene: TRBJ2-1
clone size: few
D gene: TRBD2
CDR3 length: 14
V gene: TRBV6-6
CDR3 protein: ASSVAGGSLTDEQF

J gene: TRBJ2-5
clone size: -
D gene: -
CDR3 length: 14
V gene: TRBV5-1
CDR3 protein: ASSATASTGQETQY

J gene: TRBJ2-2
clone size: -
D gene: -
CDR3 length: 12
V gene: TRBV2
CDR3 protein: ASSEAGLGGELF

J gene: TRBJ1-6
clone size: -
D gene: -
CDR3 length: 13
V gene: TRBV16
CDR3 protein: ASSQFGQDNSPLH

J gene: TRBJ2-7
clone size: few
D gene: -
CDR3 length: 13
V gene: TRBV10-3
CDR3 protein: AISVQRPDFYEQY

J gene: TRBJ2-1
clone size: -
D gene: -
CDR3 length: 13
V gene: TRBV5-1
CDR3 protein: ASSLAGYTYNEQF

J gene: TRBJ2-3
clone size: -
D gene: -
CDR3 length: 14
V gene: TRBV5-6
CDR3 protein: ASSLRFSGSTDTQY

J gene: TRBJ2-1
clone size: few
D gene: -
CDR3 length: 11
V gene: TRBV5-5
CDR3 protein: ASSSAAVNEQF

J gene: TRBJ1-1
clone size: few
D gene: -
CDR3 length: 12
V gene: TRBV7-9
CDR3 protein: ASSSPGQNTEAF

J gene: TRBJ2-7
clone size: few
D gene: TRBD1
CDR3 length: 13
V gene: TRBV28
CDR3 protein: ASSADRAPSYEQY

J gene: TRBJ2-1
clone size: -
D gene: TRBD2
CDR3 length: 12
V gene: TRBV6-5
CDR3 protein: ATSRGESYNEQF

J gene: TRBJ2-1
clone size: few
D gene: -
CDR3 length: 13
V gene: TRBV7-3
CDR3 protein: ASSARLTGYNEQF

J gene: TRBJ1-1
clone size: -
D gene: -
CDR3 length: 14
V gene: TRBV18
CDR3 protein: ASSQGQRVMNTEAF

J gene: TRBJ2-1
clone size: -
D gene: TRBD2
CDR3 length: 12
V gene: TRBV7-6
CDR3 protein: ASSSRGLYNEQF

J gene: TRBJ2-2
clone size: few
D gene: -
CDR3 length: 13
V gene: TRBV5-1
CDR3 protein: ASSLLQGPAGELF

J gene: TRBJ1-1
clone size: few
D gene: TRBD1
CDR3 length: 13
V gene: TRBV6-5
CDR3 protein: ASSYTGQGNTEAF

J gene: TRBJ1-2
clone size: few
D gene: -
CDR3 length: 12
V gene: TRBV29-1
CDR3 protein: SVPGQRPGYGYT

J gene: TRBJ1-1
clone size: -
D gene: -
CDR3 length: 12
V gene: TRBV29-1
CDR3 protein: SVESSGALVGAF

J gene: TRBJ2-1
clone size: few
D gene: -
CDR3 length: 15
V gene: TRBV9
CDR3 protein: ASSVNSIPSSYNEQF

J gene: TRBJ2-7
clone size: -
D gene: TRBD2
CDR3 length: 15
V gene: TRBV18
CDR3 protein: ASSPLAGGFSGYEQY

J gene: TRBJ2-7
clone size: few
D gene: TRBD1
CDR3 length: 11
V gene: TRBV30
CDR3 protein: AWSPGTAYEQY